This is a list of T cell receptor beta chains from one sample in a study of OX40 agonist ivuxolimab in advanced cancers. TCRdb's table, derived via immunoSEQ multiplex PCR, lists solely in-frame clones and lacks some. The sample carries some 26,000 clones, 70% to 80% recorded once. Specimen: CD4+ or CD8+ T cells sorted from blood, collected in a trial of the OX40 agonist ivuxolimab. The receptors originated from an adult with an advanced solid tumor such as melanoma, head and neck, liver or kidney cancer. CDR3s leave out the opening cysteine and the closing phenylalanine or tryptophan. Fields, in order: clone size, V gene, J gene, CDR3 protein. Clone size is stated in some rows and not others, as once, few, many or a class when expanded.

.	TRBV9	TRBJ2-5	ASTGTGGRGETQY
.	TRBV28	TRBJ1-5	ASKRGQATKAQH
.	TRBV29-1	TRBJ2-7	SVLAPEEGSSYEQY
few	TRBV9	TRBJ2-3	ASSIAYGTAKTDTQY
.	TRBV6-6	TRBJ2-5	ASSSWDSAGETQY
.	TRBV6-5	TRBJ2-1	ASGGGNEQF
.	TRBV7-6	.	ASSAWDRSYEQY
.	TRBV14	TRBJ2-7	ASSQTGYGYEQY
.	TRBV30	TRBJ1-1	AWSPRFQGYTEAF
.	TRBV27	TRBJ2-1	ASSPHSSTSGRNNEQF
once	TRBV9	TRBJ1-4	ASSGNRDTSNEKLF
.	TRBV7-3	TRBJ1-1	ASSPRGTEAF
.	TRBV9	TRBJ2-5	ASSPRTSGRAIGETQY
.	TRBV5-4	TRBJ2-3	ASSLSSFGDTQY
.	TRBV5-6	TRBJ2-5	ASSPRGQGETQY
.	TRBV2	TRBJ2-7	ASSPDWSYEQY
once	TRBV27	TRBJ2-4	ASRHKNIQY
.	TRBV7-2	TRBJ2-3	ASSLGRGGYTDTQY
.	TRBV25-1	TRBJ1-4	ASLGEKLF
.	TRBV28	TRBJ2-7	ASSFFVGTSYEQY